The 5 T cell receptor beta chains given below trace back to one sample, sequenced in a study of shared clonotypes between healthy human individuals. Profiling relied on immunoSEQ multiplex PCR, and the TCRdb table lists in-frame clones only, not all of them. The sample lists approximately 1.5 million clones, 95% to 99% seen once, with about 0.45% in the top ten. The sequenced material came from naive CD4+ T cells sorted from blood. Subset specified: CD45RA+ positively selected. These receptor sequences come from a man between 25 and 39 years old in good health.

The chain carries TRBV28 and TRBJ1-5, with 7 bases lining up with TRBD1. V was pared by 6 bases and J by 2 bases, with 13 bases of the junction left unmatched. The CDR3 consists of 17 residues. Germline CDR1 MDHEN, CDR2 SYDVKM. The CDR3 spells CASRLTGVAFGNQPQHF. In nucleotides, the CDR3 is TGTGCCAGCAGACTAACAGGGGTTGCTTTTGGCAATCAGCCCCAGCATTTT. The variable domain in full, completed from reference TRBV28 and TRBJ1-5, reads DVKVTQSSRYLVKRTGEKVFLECVQDMDHENMFWYRQDPGLGLRLIYFSYDVKMKEKGDIPEGYSVSREKKERFSLILESASTNQTSMYLCASRLTGVAFGNQPQHFGDGTRLSIL.

This chain links TRBV30 with TRBJ1-2, with D perhaps matching TRBD1 (6 bases). Germline V CDR1 and CDR2: GTSNPN, SVGIG (reference sequence). The CDR3 sequence is 19 residues long. V lost 1 base, J lost 4 bases, and 28 bases lay in between. The CDR3 bases are TGTGCCTGGAGTGCAAAAGGATTAAGAACCGACAGGCCTAGCTATGGCTACACCTTC. Translation gives CAWSAKGLRTDRPSYGYTF.

The chain carries TRBV6-6 and TRBJ2-3; D gene ambiguous. The V end was cut by 6 bases, the J end by 2 bases, with 12 bases between. Germline V lookup: CDR1 MNHNY, CDR2 SVGAGI (reference sequence). The CDR3 spans 14 residues. CDR3 region: CASRTSTPTDTQYF. CDR3 DNA sequence: TGTGCCAGCAGGACCTCTACTCCCACAGATACGCAGTATTTT.

V and J are TRBV29-1 and TRBJ1-3; 8 bases match TRBD1. The CDR3 extends over 13 amino acids. Germline trimming cut 6 bases from V and 0 bases from J; bases unmatched to any gene: 1. Germline V CDR1 and CDR2: SQVTM, ANQGSEA. The CDR3 coding sequence is TGCAGCGTGGGACAGGTCTCTGGAAACACCATATATTTT. It codes for CSVGQVSGNTIYF.

V gene TRBV7-2 combines with J gene TRBJ2-5; D unclear. Trimming left V 5 bases short and J 5 bases short, with 21 bases between. The CDR3 covers 16 residues. Germline V gene data show CDR1 as SGHTA and CDR2 as FQGNSA. The CDR3 sequence: CASSPYPPGARETQYF. For the CDR3, the DNA is TGTGCCAGCAGCCCTTATCCCCCTGGTGCCCGGGAGACCCAGTACTTC.